This is a list of T cell receptor beta chains from one sample in a study of blood T cell repertoires in COVID-19. TCRdb keeps only in-frame clones here, not all; method: immunoSEQ multiplex PCR. The sample records about 250,000 clones, roughly 84% being singletons. Source material: peripheral blood. The receptor set was obtained from a woman between 35 and 50 years old with active or convalescent COVID-19. CDR3s include the opening cysteine and the closing phenylalanine or tryptophan. The D gene is left open where the match is weak. A clone size is listed for some rows: how often the clone was seen (once, few, many), or a class if it is expanded.

clone size | J gene | D gene | V gene | CDR3 DNA | CDR3 protein
- | TRBJ2-7 | TRBD1 | TRBV29-1 | TGCAGCGCTCATTCGGGACAGTCCTACGAGCAGTACTTC | CSAHSGQSYEQYF
- | TRBJ2-7 | TRBD1 | TRBV9 | TGTGCCAGCAGCCCGAGAGACAGGGGTGGGGACGAGCAGTACTTC | CASSPRDRGGDEQYF
- | TRBJ1-2 | - | TRBV6-5 | TGTGCCTCCCGGGTCTCCTCTAACTATGGCTACACCTTC | CASRVSSNYGYTF
- | TRBJ1-2 | - | TRBV28 | TGTGCCAGCAGTCTGACAGGTCGCTATGGCTACACCTTC | CASSLTGRYGYTF
- | TRBJ1-1 | - | TRBV19 | TGTGCCAGTAGTATCCGGGATTTCCCTGAAGCTTTCTTT | CASSIRDFPEAFF
- | TRBJ1-1 | TRBD1 | TRBV2 | TGTGCCAGCGGAGACAGGGACGAATTCACTGAAGCTTTCTTT | CASGDRDEFTEAFF
- | TRBJ1-1 | - | TRBV7-2 | TGTGCCAGCAGGGTCGGCCCAGGCATCATGAACACTGAAGCTTTCTTT | CASRVGPGIMNTEAFF
- | TRBJ1-2 | - | TRBV30 | TGTGCCTGGACTCGGGGAGGCTCCTATGGCTACACCTTC | CAWTRGGSYGYTF
- | TRBJ1-2 | - | TRBV18 | TGTGCCAGCTCACCAAGGGTCCAAGCAGGGGTGAGATATGGCTACACCTTC | CASSPRVQAGVRYGYTF
- | TRBJ2-3 | - | TRBV6-5 | TGTGCCAGCACTCAGGCTGGGGGCTGGGATACGCAGTATTTT | CASTQAGGWDTQYF
once | TRBJ2-2 | - | TRBV2 | TGTGCCAGCAGATTGACAACCGGGGAGCTGTTTTTT | CASRLTTGELFF
- | TRBJ2-1 | TRBD1 | TRBV29-1 | TGCAGCGTTGAAGATAAGGCGACAGGGGGCTGGAATGAGCAGTTCTTC | CSVEDKATGGWNEQFF
- | TRBJ1-4 | - | TRBV6-5 | TGTGCCAGCAGCTCGGCGGGTGGCAATGAAAAACTGTTTTTT | CASSSAGGNEKLFF
once | TRBJ1-2 | - | TRBV5-6 | TGTGCCAGCAGCTTGGGAGACAGGCTAGTGAGCTACACCTTC | CASSLGDRLVSYTF
- | TRBJ1-2 | TRBD1 | TRBV7-9 | TGTGCCAGCAGCTTAGTGTCCAGGGGGCAAGATGGCTACACCTTC | CASSLVSRGQDGYTF
- | TRBJ1-6 | - | TRBV6-6 | TGTGCCAGCACCGACTTCCTAATGGGTTCACCCCTCCACTTT | CASTDFLMGSPLHF
- | TRBJ1-2 | TRBD1 | TRBV6-5 | TGTGCCAGCAGAGTAGACAGGGGCGGCTATGGCTACACCTTC | CASRVDRGGYGYTF
- | TRBJ1-4 | TRBD1 | TRBV2 | TGTGCCAGCAGAGCCGGGACAGGGGGCGCCGGTGAAAAACTGTTTTTT | CASRAGTGGAGEKLFF
- | TRBJ2-1 | TRBD2 | TRBV5-1 | TGCGCCAGCAGCAGCGGACTAGCGGGGGGCTACTCCTACAATGAGCAGTTCTTC | CASSSGLAGGYSYNEQFF
few | TRBJ1-1 | - | TRBV27 | TGTGCCAGCAGTTCCTCTCCCACTGAAGCTTTCTTT | CASSSSPTEAFF
- | TRBJ2-1 | TRBD2 | TRBV7-6 | TGTGCCAGCAGCCCTCGCCGGGGGGACAATGAGCAGTTCTTC | CASSPRRGDNEQFF
- | TRBJ1-6 | TRBD1 | TRBV11-2 | TGTGCCAGCAGGGACAGGGTTTCACCCCTCCACTTT | CASRDRVSPLHF
- | TRBJ2-4 | TRBD1 | TRBV6-5 | TGTGCCAGCAGTACCGGACAGGGAAGGGGCATTCAGTACTTC | CASSTGQGRGIQYF
- | TRBJ1-1 | TRBD1 | TRBV28 | TGTGCCAGCAGTGGACAACAGGGGAGACCTAACACTGAAGCTTTCTTT | CASSGQQGRPNTEAFF
- | TRBJ1-5 | TRBD1 | TRBV19 | TGTGCCAGTAGTCGGGACAGGGGCCTTATCCAGCATTTT | CASSRDRGLIQHF
- | TRBJ1-1 | - | TRBV28 | TGTGCCAGTACTCTGCCAGGGATGTTTAACACTGAAGCTTTCTTT | CASTLPGMFNTEAFF
- | TRBJ2-1 | TRBD1 | TRBV5-1 | TGCGCCAGCAGCTTTTTGGCAGGGGGCTTGAATGAGCAGTTCTTC | CASSFLAGGLNEQFF
- | TRBJ2-7 | - | TRBV29-1 | TGCAGCGTTGTCTCTCCATGGGCGAGCTCCTACGAGCAGTACTTC | CSVVSPWASSYEQYF
- | TRBJ1-2 | - | TRBV28 | TGTGCCAGCAGTGGGGACAAGAACTATGGCTACACCTTC | CASSGDKNYGYTF
- | TRBJ2-3 | TRBD2 | TRBV11-2 | TGTGCCAGCAGCATGCGGGGGGGCCGGTTGGAAGATACGCAGTATTTT | CASSMRGGRLEDTQYF
few | TRBJ1-1 | - | TRBV2 | TGTGCCAGCAGGAGGGTGAACACTGAAGCTTTCTTT | CASRRVNTEAFF
once | TRBJ1-2 | TRBD1 | TRBV6-5 | TGTGCCAGCAGGATGGACAGGGGGCGCGGCTATGGCTACACCTTC | CASRMDRGRGYGYTF
- | TRBJ2-3 | TRBD1 | TRBV3-1/TRBV3-2 | TGTGCCAGCAGCCAACAGGGGGCTCTTACGCAGTATTTT | CASSQQGALTQYF
- | TRBJ2-3 | - | TRBV28 | TGTGCCAGCAGTTTTAACAGGAGGGGCACAGATACGCAGTATTTT | CASSFNRRGTDTQYF
- | TRBJ1-2 | - | TRBV24-1 | TGTGCCACCAGTGATGGGGGCCACTATGGCTACACCTTC | CATSDGGHYGYTF
- | TRBJ2-2 | - | TRBV9 | TGTGCCAGCAGCGTAGTTGTGGAGGACGGGGAGCTGTTTTTT | CASSVVVEDGELFF
- | TRBJ1-5 | - | TRBV2 | TGTGCCAGCAGTGAGGGGACTGGGAATCAGCCCCAGCATTTT | CASSEGTGNQPQHF
- | TRBJ1-5 | TRBD1 | TRBV10-2 | TGCGCCAGCAGACCGACAGGGCGGAATCAGCCCCAGCATTTT | CASRPTGRNQPQHF
- | TRBJ2-7 | - | TRBV4-1 | TGCGCCAGCAGCCAGCTGATATCACAGGGCTACGAGCAGTACTTC | CASSQLISQGYEQYF
- | TRBJ2-5 | TRBD2 | TRBV29-1 | TGCAGCGTTGATATCAGCGGGGGGGCAGAGACCCAGTACTTC | CSVDISGGAETQYF
- | TRBJ2-7 | - | TRBV5-1 | TGCGCCAGCAGCTTGGATGCGGGGAAACTCGCGGAGCAGTACTTC | CASSLDAGKLAEQYF
few | TRBJ1-1 | - | TRBV7-9 | TGTGCCAGCAGCTTATTCCTCACTGAAGCTTTCTTT | CASSLFLTEAFF
- | TRBJ1-5 | - | TRBV5-6 | TGTGCCAGCAGCTTGGCGGGCCAGGGGAATCAGCCCCAGCATTTT | CASSLAGQGNQPQHF
- | TRBJ1-4 | TRBD1 | TRBV7-2 | TGTGCCAGCAGCTTAGTGGCAGGGGGAACTAATGAAAAACTGTTTTTT | CASSLVAGGTNEKLFF
- | TRBJ2-2 | - | TRBV19 | TGTGCCAGTAGTATAGCTCGGAGGAGTAACACCGGGGAGCTGTTTTTT | CASSIARRSNTGELFF
- | TRBJ2-3 | TRBD2 | TRBV28 | TGTGCCAGCAGCCGCGGGGGGCGCGCAGATACGCAGTATTTT | CASSRGGRADTQYF
- | TRBJ1-2 | - | TRBV3-1/TRBV3-2 | TGTGCCAGCAGCCGTTACAGGGCAGGATATGGCTACACCTTC | CASSRYRAGYGYTF
- | TRBJ1-2 | TRBD1 | TRBV4-1 | TGCGCCAGCAGCCAAGAAAGGGGACAGGTCTCTGGCTACACCTTC | CASSQERGQVSGYTF
- | TRBJ1-2 | - | TRBV4-1 | TGCGCCAGCAGCCAAGGAATTTCGCGCGGGTTAAGCTATGGCTACACCTTC | CASSQGISRGLSYGYTF
- | TRBJ2-5 | TRBD2 | TRBV27 | TGTGCCAGCAGTTTACGGGGGTTCGCGGGGGGGCCGAGTGAGACCCAGTACTTC | CASSLRGFAGGPSETQYF